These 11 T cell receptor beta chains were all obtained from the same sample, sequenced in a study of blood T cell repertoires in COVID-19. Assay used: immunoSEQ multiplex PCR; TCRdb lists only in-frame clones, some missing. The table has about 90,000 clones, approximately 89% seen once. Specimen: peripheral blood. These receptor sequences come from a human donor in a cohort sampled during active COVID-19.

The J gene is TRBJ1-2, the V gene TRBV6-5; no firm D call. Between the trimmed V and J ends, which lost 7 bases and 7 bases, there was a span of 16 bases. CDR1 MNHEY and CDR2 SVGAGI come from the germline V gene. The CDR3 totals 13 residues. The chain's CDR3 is CASTPTGLGGYTF. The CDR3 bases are TGTGCCAGCACACCAACGGGTCTGGGTGGCTACACCTTC.

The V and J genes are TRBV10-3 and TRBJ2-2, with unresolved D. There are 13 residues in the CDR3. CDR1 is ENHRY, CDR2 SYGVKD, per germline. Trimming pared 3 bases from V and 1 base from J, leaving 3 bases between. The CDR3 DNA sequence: TGTGCCATCAGTGAACAGAACACCGGGGAGCTGTTTTTT. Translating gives CAISEQNTGELFF.

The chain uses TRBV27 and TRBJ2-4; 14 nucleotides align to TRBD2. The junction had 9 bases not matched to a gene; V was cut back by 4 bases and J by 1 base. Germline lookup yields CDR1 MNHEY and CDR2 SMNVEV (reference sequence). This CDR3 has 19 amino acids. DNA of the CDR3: TGTGCCAGCAGTTACACGGGACTAGCGGGGGTAGGGGCCAAAAACATTCAGTACTTC. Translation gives CASSYTGLAGVGAKNIQYF.

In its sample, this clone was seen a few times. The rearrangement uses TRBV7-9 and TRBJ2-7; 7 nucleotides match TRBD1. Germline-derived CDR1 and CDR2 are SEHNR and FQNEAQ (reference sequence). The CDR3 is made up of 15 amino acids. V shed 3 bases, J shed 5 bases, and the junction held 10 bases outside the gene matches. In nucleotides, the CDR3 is TGTGCCAGCAGCTTGAGTTGGAGACAGGGCGACGAGCAGTACTTC. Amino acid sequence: CASSLSWRQGDEQYF.

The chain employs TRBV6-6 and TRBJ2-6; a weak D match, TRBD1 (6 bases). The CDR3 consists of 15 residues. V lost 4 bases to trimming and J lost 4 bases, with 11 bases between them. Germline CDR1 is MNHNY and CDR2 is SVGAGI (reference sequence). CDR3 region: CASSSQGTGANVLTF. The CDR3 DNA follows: TGTGCCAGCAGTTCACAGGGAACCGGGGCCAACGTCCTGACTTTC.

The CDR3: CASSKEGQGANTEAFF. The CDR3 DNA is TGTGCCAGCAGTAAAGAGGGACAGGGGGCGAACACTGAAGCTTTCTTT. The J gene is TRBJ1-1, the V gene TRBV13; 12 nucleotides align to TRBD1. This CDR3 is built from 16 residues. Unmatched junction bases numbered 6, after V lost 6 bases and J lost 1 base. The germline V gene has CDR1 PRHDT and CDR2 FYEKMQ (reference sequence).

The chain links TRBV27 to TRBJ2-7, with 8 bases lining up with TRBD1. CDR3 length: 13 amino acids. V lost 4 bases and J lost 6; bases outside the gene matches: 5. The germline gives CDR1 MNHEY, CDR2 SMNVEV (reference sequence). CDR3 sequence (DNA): TGTGCCAGCAGTTGGGGACAGGAAGGCGAGCAGTACTTC. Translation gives CASSWGQEGEQYF.

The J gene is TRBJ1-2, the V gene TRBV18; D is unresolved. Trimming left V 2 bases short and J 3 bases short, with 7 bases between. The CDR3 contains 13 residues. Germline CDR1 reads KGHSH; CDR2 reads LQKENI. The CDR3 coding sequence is TGTGCCAGCTCACCAGAGGGTGACTATGGCTACACCTTC. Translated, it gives CASSPEGDYGYTF.

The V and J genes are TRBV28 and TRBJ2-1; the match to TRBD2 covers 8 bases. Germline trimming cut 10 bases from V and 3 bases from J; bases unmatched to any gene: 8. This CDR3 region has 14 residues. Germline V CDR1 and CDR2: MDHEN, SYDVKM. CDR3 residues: CATRGGAYYNEQFF. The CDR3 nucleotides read TGTGCCACCCGGGGGGGGGCGTACTACAATGAGCAGTTCTTC.

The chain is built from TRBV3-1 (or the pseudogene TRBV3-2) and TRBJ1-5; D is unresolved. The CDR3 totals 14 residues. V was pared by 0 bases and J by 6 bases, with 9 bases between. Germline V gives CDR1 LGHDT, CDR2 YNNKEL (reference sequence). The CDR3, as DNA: TGTGCCAGCAGCCAAGATCGGGAGGGTCAGCCCCAGCATTTT. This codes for CASSQDREGQPQHF.

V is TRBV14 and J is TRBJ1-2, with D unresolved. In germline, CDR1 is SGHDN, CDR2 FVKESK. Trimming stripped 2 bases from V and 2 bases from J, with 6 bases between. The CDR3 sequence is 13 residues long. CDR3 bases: TGTGCCAGCAGCCAACTAAAAAACTATGGCTACACCTTC. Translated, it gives CASSQLKNYGYTF.